Listed here are 22 T cell receptor beta chains from one sample, sequenced in a study of blood T cells in healthy people across ages (dated by TCRdb to the mid-2010s). The library relied on 5' RACE. Sequencer: Illumina HiSeq 2500. A second about 7 to 12 cycle PCR used a sample-barcoded 5' primer and a J-beta primer mix. TCRdb reran the public reads through fastp at Q25 and MiXCR, keeping productive beta chains. All rows with the same CDR3 protein become a single entry with the most common DNA and genes. The sample table shows a few hundred thousand distinct CDR3 sequences, and about 52% are seen once. The ten largest clones take up 45% to 65% of the sample. The source material was blood. These receptors came from a man aged 55 to 70 in good health.

This clonotype has ten or more counts. The J gene is TRBJ2-6, the V gene TRBV29-1; D ambiguous. In germline, CDR1 is SQVTM, CDR2 ANQGSEA. V was trimmed by 4 bases and J by 3 bases, leaving 7 bases between them. The CDR3 loop spans 13 amino acids. Here the CDR3 DNA reads TGCAGCGTTGTGTTTAATGGGGCCAACGTCCTGACTTTC. It is translated as CSVVFNGANVLTF. The full variable domain, its missing parts supplied by reference TRBV29-1 and TRBJ2-6, is SAVISQKPSRDICQRGTSLTIQCQVDSQVTMMFWYRQQPGQSLTLIATANQGSEATYESGFVIDKFPISRPNLTFSTLTVSNMSPEDSSIYLCSVVFNGANVLTFGAGSRLTVL.

The J gene is TRBJ2-7, the V gene TRBV9; TRBD1 matches at 7 bases. Unmatched junction bases numbered 6, after V lost 3 bases and J lost 3 bases. There are 14 residues in the CDR3. CDR1 and CDR2 (germline): SGDLS, YYNGEE. The CDR3 is CASSESGQNYEQYF. CDR3 bases: TGTGCCAGCAGCGAATCGGGACAGAACTACGAGCAGTACTTC.

The J gene is TRBJ2-5, the V gene TRBV27, with D perhaps given as TRBD1 or TRBD2 (6 bases each). Germline V gene data show CDR1 as MNHEY and CDR2 as SMNVEV (reference sequence). V was pared by 1 base and J by 1 base, with 16 bases between. This CDR3 spans 17 amino acids. The CDR3 loop reads CASSLLGGDIFQETQYF. DNA for the CDR3: TGTGCCAGCAGTTTATTAGGCGGGGACATTTTCCAAGAGACCCAGTACTTC.

To note about this clonotype: Mismatch with germline at one junction end may stem from a read error. This chain links TRBV9 with TRBJ2-3, with TRBD1 identical over 9 bases. Looked up from germline, CDR1 is SGDLS and CDR2 is YYNGEE. CDR3 length equals 15 residues. CDR3 residues: CACSADRGSTDTQYF. As DNA, the CDR3 is TGTGCCTGCAGCGCCGACAGGGGGAGCACAGATACGCAGTATTTT.

In the case of this clonotype: This may be a read error: a much more frequent sequence differs by one nucleotide. The rearrangement links TRBV7-2 to TRBJ2-4, with no clear D. The end of the DNA is better explained by TRBJ2-5, so the J call may be wrong. The CDR3 extends over 13 amino acids. Germline V gives CDR1 SGHTA, CDR2 FQGNSA. The CDR3 DNA is TGTACCAGCAGCTTAACCCCCCAAGAGACCCAGTACTTC. Its protein product is CTSSLTPQETQYF.

This chain uses TRBV18 with TRBJ2-1, with a tentative D call TRBD2 (5 bases). The germline gives CDR1 KGHSH, CDR2 LQKENI. This CDR3 has 14 residues. V was clipped by 4 bases and J by 7 bases, with 14 bases between them. CDR3 bases: TGTGCCAGCTCACTCCTGGAGGAGACAAATGAGCAGTTCTTC. Amino acid sequence: CASSLLEETNEQFF.

A remark on this clonotype: A read error is possible here, since a much larger clone lies one base away. The chain couples TRBV2 to TRBJ2-6, with D maybe TRBD1 (6 bases). The CDR3 has 14 residues. The V gene's germline CDR1 is SNHLY and CDR2 FYNNEI. Here the CDR3 DNA reads TGTGCCAGCAGAGCAGGGGTGGGGGCCCACGTCCTGACTTTC. Translation: CASRAGVGAHVLTF.

This clonotype turned up a few times. This chain links TRBV6-2 or TRBV6-3 with TRBJ2-6, with TRBD1 identical over 12 bases. V lost 5 bases, J lost 4 bases, and 9 bases stayed unmatched. The CDR3 sequence is 18 residues long. Germline loops: CDR1 MNHEY, CDR2 SVGEGT. The CDR3: CASSPLGQGASGANVLTF. As DNA, the CDR3 is TGTGCCAGCAGTCCCCTGGGACAGGGGGCATCCGGGGCCAACGTCCTGACTTTC.

V usage is TRBV10-3 and J usage is TRBJ2-3; 8 nucleotides match TRBD2. The CDR3 spans 16 residues. The V segment lost 3 bases and the J segment 4 bases; nucleotides outside the gene matches: 9. Germline V gene sequence: CDR1 ENHRY, CDR2 SYGVKD. The CDR3: CAISDPFRGGSDTQYF. The DNA of the CDR3 is TGTGCCATCAGTGATCCTTTTCGGGGGGGATCAGATACGCAGTATTTT.

The chain carries TRBV25-1 and TRBJ1-2, with D hard to call. The length of the CDR3 is 12 residues. The ends were cut back, 6 bases at V and 3 bases at J, with 8 bases in the middle. The germline V gene encodes CDR1 MGHDK and CDR2 SYGVNS. This chain's CDR3 is CASRDADYGYTF. In DNA, the CDR3 is TGTGCCAGCAGGGACGCCGACTATGGCTACACCTTC.

The chain links TRBV6-2 or TRBV6-3 to TRBJ2-3; weak D call: TRBD2 (6 bases). Germline V gene data show CDR1 as MNHEY and CDR2 as SVGEGT. The V end lost 6 bases, the J end lost 6 bases, and 19 bases lay between the germline ends. CDR3 length: 15 residues. CDR3 coding DNA: TGTGCCAGCAGATGGACTAATTTGGGTGCGGATACGCAGTATTTT. It encodes CASRWTNLGADTQYF.

The chain joins TRBV20-1 to TRBJ2-3; 7 bases align to TRBD1. This CDR3 has 15 amino acids. The ends lost 6 bases at V and 4 bases at J; junction bases unmatched: 13. Germline loops: CDR1 DFQATT, CDR2 SNEGSKA (reference sequence). The CDR3 sequence is CSAGERTGGSDTQYF. The DNA of the CDR3 is TGCAGTGCAGGGGAGAGGACAGGAGGTTCAGATACGCAGTATTTT.

This clonotype has a handful of counts. The chain uses TRBV10-3 and TRBJ2-7, with TRBD1 identical over 10 bases. Per the germline V gene, CDR1 is ENHRY and CDR2 is SYGVKD. V was clipped by 4 bases and J by 4 bases; unmatched bases: 1. This CDR3 is 13 amino acids long. CDR3 sequence: CAISGTGGYEQYF. The CDR3 DNA reads as TGTGCCATCAGTGGGACAGGGGGTTACGAGCAGTACTTC.

This clonotype was detected only a few times. J is TRBJ2-3 and V is TRBV20-1; D possibly uses TRBD1 or TRBD2 (5 bases each). This CDR3 spans 12 amino acids. From germline, CDR1 is DFQATT and CDR2 SNEGSKA (reference sequence). V dropped 3 bases and J dropped 2 bases, with 6 bases sitting between them. CDR3 residues: CSARGTTDTQYF. As DNA, the CDR3 is TGCAGTGCTAGGGGGACCACAGATACGCAGTATTTT.

This rearrangement joins TRBV28 to TRBJ1-4, with D perhaps matching TRBD1 (5 bases). The CDR3 covers 14 residues. Trimming left V 10 bases short and J 10 bases short, with 22 bases between. The germline CDR1 and CDR2 sequences are MDHEN and SYDVKM. CDR3 in amino acids: CATTSGGVGGKLFF. Written as DNA, the CDR3 is TGTGCCACTACCTCGGGGGGGGTTGGTGGAAAACTGTTTTTT.

V gene TRBV5-1 combines with J gene TRBJ2-1, with 11 positions matching TRBD2. After removal of 4 bases from V and 8 bases from J, the junction contained 8 bases not matched to a gene. CDR1 is SGHRS, CDR2 YFSETQ, per germline. The CDR3 is 15 residues long. Written as DNA, the CDR3 is TGCGCCAGCAGCCAGGTAGCGGGAGGGCGGCATGAGCAGTTCTTC. It specifies CASSQVAGGRHEQFF. The full variable domain, rest sourced from reference TRBV5-1 and TRBJ2-1, is KAGVTQTPRYLIKTRGQQVTLSCSPISGHRSVSWYQQTPGQGLQFLFEYFSETQRNKGNFPGRFSGRQFSNSRSEMNVSTLELGDSALYLCASSQVAGGRHEQFFGPGTRLTVL.

This clonotype was counted ten times or more. The CDR3: CASSPRLTTDTQYF. The CDR3 DNA sequence: TGTGCCAGTAGTCCCAGACTCACGACAGATACGCAGTATTTT. The chain carries TRBV19 and TRBJ2-3; no reliable D call. The V end was cut by 5 bases, the J end by 3 bases, with 12 bases between. Germline V gene sequence: CDR1 LNHDA, CDR2 SQIVND (reference sequence). The CDR3 contains 14 residues. Supplemented by reference TRBV19 and TRBJ2-3, the full variable domain reads DGGITQSPKYLFRKEGQNVTLSCEQNLNHDAMYWYRQDPGQGLRLIYYSQIVNDFQKGDIAEGYSVSREKKESFPLTVTSAQKNPTAFYLCASSPRLTTDTQYFGPGTRLTVL.

V usage is TRBV5-1 and J usage is TRBJ2-7; no reliable D call. The CDR3 loop spans 15 amino acids. Trimming cost V 3 bases and J 7 bases, with 20 bases left between them. Germline V CDR1 and CDR2: SGHRS, YFSETQ. CDR3 sequence (DNA): TGCGCCAGCAGCTGGGAAGGGTATGAGAACAATGAGCAGTACTTC. Amino acid sequence: CASSWEGYENNEQYF.

The V gene is TRBV29-1, the J gene TRBJ2-7; 11 nucleotides agree with TRBD2. The length of the CDR3 is 15 residues. The germline CDR1 and CDR2 sequences are SQVTM and ANQGSEA. V shed 6 bases and J 4 bases; nucleotides not matched to a gene: 11. The CDR3 coding sequence is TGCAGCGTCGGGGGGACTAGCGGATACCCGTACGAGCAGTACTTC. It is translated as CSVGGTSGYPYEQYF.

This chain connects TRBV5-1 to TRBJ2-7, with TRBD1 as a possible D gene (5 bases). Germline assignment: CDR1 SGHRS and CDR2 YFSETQ. V was trimmed by 3 bases and J by 3 bases, leaving 10 bases between them. The CDR3 is made up of 13 amino acids. The CDR3 bases are TGCGCCAGCAGCTCTCCGACAGTCTACGAGCAGTACTTC. It codes for CASSSPTVYEQYF. The variable domain in full, with the rest retrieved from reference TRBV5-1 and TRBJ2-7, is KAGVTQTPRYLIKTRGQQVTLSCSPISGHRSVSWYQQTPGQGLQFLFEYFSETQRNKGNFPGRFSGRQFSNSRSEMNVSTLELGDSALYLCASSSPTVYEQYFGPGTRLTVT.

This clonotype came up many times. This sequence joins TRBV6-1 and TRBJ2-7; the match to TRBD2 covers 9 bases. The trim removed 5 bases at V and 5 bases at J, leaving 10 bases unmatched. The CDR3 length is 15 residues. The V gene's germline CDR1 is MNHNS and CDR2 SASEGT. The CDR3 region is CASSPTGTSRHEQYF. CDR3 coding DNA: TGTGCCAGCAGTCCAACCGGGACTAGCCGTCACGAGCAGTACTTC.

V usage is TRBV3-1 and J usage is TRBJ2-7, with D possibly being TRBD2 (5 bases). V was shortened by 4 bases and J by 4 bases, with 23 bases between the two germline ends. Germline assignment: CDR1 LGHDT and CDR2 YNNKEL (reference sequence). The CDR3 loop spans 17 amino acids. CDR3 bases: TGTGCCAGCAGCCCAGGACCAAGGAACCGGGGTTCGTACGAGCAGTACTTC. This encodes CASSPGPRNRGSYEQYF.